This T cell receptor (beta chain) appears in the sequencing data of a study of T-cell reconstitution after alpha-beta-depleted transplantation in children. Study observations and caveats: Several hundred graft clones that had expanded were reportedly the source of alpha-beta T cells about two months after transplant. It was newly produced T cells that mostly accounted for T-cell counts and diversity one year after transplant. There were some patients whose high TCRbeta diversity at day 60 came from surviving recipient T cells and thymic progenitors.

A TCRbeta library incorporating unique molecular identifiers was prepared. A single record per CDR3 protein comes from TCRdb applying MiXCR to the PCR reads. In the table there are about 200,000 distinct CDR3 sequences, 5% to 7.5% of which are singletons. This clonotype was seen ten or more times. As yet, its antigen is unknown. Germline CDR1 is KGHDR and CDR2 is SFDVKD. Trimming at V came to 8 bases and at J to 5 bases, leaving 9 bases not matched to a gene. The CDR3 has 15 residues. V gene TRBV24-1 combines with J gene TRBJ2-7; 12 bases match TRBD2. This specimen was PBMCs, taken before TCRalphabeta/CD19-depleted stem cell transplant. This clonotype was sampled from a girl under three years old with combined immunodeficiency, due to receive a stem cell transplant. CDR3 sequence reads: CATMHASGRGHEQYF. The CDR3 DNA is TGTGCCACCATGCACGCTAGCGGGAGGGGACACGAGCAGTACTTC.